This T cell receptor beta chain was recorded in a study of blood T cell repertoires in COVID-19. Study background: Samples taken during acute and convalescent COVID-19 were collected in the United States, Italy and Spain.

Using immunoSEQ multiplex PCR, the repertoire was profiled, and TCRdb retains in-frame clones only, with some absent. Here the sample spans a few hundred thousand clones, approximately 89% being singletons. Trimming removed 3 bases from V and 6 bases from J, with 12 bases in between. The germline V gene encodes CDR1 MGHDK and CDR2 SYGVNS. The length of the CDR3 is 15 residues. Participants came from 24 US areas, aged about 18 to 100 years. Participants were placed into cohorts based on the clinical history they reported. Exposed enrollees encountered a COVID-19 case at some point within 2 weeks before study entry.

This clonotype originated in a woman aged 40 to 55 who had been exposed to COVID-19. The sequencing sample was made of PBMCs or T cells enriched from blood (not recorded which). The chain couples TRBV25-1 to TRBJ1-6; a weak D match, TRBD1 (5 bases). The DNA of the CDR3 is TGTGCCAGCAGTGAGAAGACAGTTAGTAATTCACCCCTCCACTTT. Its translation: CASSEKTVSNSPLHF.